This TCR beta chain was obtained from a study of blood T cell repertoires in COVID-19. Turning to the study itself: PBMCs, B-cell-depleted T cells, or T cells provided the cDNA or gDNA that made up the material.

Grouping used clinical history reported by participants in a survey and questionnaire. Before being deemed recovered, Cohort 3 donors had two negative PCRs, clearance, or symptom resolution. The germline V and J ends were trimmed by 1 base and 3 bases, with 10 bases remaining between them. The length of the CDR3 is 15 residues. Germline V gives CDR1 LGHDT, CDR2 YNNKEL (reference sequence). Clones were read by immunoSEQ multiplex PCR, and TCRdb kept only the in-frame ones, dropping some. The sample yields about 190,000 clones, roughly 83% seen once. The sample comprised PBMCs or T cells enriched from blood (not recorded which). The sequence was obtained from a woman aged 30 to 39 who had recovered from COVID-19. The chain has TRBV3-1 (or the pseudogene TRBV3-2) and TRBJ1-5; no clear D gene. CDR3 loop: CASSQGRSDNQPQHF. The DNA for the CDR3 is TGTGCCAGCAGCCAAGGTCGAAGCGACAATCAGCCCCAGCATTTT.